This TCR beta chain was sequenced for a study of monozygotic twins with inflammatory bowel disease. Study-level findings and limits: Between concordant and discordant twins, repertoire similarity failed to differ, a result that limited power may explain.

The CDR3 runs 16 residues. A note on this clonotype: What it binds is not known.

TCRdb processed the 5' RACE reads again and assigns one entry to each CDR3 protein, with no DNA. The table lists approximately 390,000 distinct CDR3 sequences. Sequencing was performed on blood. This clonotype was sampled from a human donor with ulcerative colitis or Crohn's disease, or a healthy co-twin of an affected twin (not recorded which). This rearrangement joins TRBV12-3 or TRBV12-4 to TRBJ2-3; checking the TCRdb D call of TRBD2 is not possible without DNA. The CDR3 is CASSYGTSRRTDTQYF.